One sample yielded the 22 T cell receptor beta chains listed below, sequenced in a study of T-cell reconstitution after alpha-beta-depleted transplantation in children. Using unique molecular identifiers, the investigators prepared the TCRbeta library. TCRdb independently ran MiXCR on the PCR reads; one entry per CDR3 protein. The sample shows about 240,000 distinct CDR3 sequences, around 11% of them seen only once. The sample here was PBMCs from the stem cell graft donor, taken from the stem cell graft. The receptor source for this set is a human donor who donated a stem cell graft to a child with acute lymphoblastic leukemia.

In the case of this clonotype: The junction differs from germline at one of its ends, possibly a read error. V usage is TRBV10-3 and J usage is TRBJ2-7; D gene uncertain. CDR3 length: 14 amino acids. Germline assignment: CDR1 ENHRY and CDR2 SYGVKD. This CDR3 reads CAISEYVWSDDQYF. As DNA, the CDR3 is TGTGCCATCAGTGAGTACGTTTGGAGTGACGACCAGTACTTC.

This clonotype was found many times. This sequence joins TRBV7-9 and TRBJ2-5; 9 bases align to TRBD1. V was clipped by 5 bases and J by 3 bases; unmatched bases: 4. Per germline, CDR1 SEHNR and CDR2 FQNEAQ (reference sequence). The CDR3 loop spans 14 amino acids. In DNA form, the CDR3 reads TGTGCCAGCAGCGGACAGGGGACCGAAGAGACCCAGTACTTC. This translates into CASSGQGTEETQYF.

The chain is built from TRBV9 and TRBJ2-1; tentatively, D is TRBD2 (6 bases). V was clipped by 4 bases and J by 5 bases, with 19 bases between them. Germline assignment: CDR1 SGDLS and CDR2 YYNGEE. CDR3 length: 16 residues. CDR3 protein: CASSIARGWEDNEQFF. CDR3 DNA sequence: TGTGCCAGCAGCATTGCCCGGGGGTGGGAGGACAATGAGCAGTTCTTC.

In regard to this clonotype: This may be a read error: a much more frequent sequence differs by one nucleotide. The genes are TRBV12-3 or TRBV12-4 and TRBJ2-5, with no clear D. V lost 1 base and J lost 2, with 8 bases in between. The CDR3 consists of 14 residues. The CDR3 loop reads CASSLVTQQETQYF. The CDR3, as DNA: TGTGCCAGCAGTTTAGTGACACAACAAGAGACCCAGTACTTC.

This chain joins TRBV11-2 and TRBJ2-6; D is ambiguous. Germline-derived CDR1 and CDR2 are SGHAT and FQNNGV. The V and J ends lost 2 bases and 0 bases respectively, with 8 bases between them. This CDR3 is 16 amino acids long. The CDR3 DNA reads as TGTGCCAGCAGCTTAAAGTCCCTCTCTGGGGCCAACGTCCTGACTTTC. The encoded protein is CASSLKSLSGANVLTF.

This clonotype has at least ten counts. The chain's CDR3 is CASSLATSGGLYNEQFF. The CDR3 DNA reads as TGTGCCAGCAGCTTGGCGACTAGCGGGGGGCTCTACAATGAGCAGTTCTTC. The V call is TRBV5-6, the J call TRBJ2-1; the match to TRBD2 covers 13 bases. V lost 0 bases and J lost 3; bases outside the gene matches: 3. Per the germline V gene, CDR1 is SGHDT and CDR2 is YYEEEE. This CDR3 has 17 amino acids.

This clonotype was observed many times. The genes are TRBV12-3 or TRBV12-4 and TRBJ2-1, with 11 bases identical to TRBD2. The V segment lost 7 bases and the J segment 8 bases; nucleotides outside the gene matches: 10. The CDR3 consists of 15 residues. CDR3 amino acids: CASTPNSGGAYEQFF. DNA of the CDR3: TGTGCCAGCACCCCTAATAGCGGGGGGGCCTATGAGCAGTTCTTC.

About this clonotype itself: A much larger clone lies one base from this, so it may be a read error. This rearrangement joins TRBV29-1 to TRBJ2-7; D may be TRBD2 (5 bases). The CDR3 loop spans 13 amino acids. In germline, CDR1 is SQVTM, CDR2 ANQGSEA. V lost 1 base and J lost 3, with 10 bases in between. In DNA, the CDR3 is TGCAGCGTTGAAGGAGAGGGTAGCTACGAGCAGTACTTC. Its protein product is CSVEGEGSYEQYF.

This clonotype was seen a few times. V is TRBV6-5 and J is TRBJ2-4; 8 nucleotides match TRBD1. With V trimmed by 8 bases and J by 7 bases, 10 bases remained unmatched. Germline V lookup: CDR1 MNHEY, CDR2 SVGAGI. The CDR3 is made up of 14 amino acids. As DNA, the CDR3 is TGTGCCAGCGCACTTGGGACAGGAGGGAACATTCAGTACTTC. Translating gives CASALGTGGNIQYF.

This clonotype came up many times. The chain has TRBV12-3 or TRBV12-4 and TRBJ1-6; D is ambiguous. V lost 10 bases, J lost 8 bases, and 21 bases lay in between. CDR3 length: 15 amino acids. The CDR3 loop reads CATTRGPIFDSPLHF. DNA of the CDR3: TGTGCCACCACGAGAGGTCCCATTTTTGATTCACCCCTCCACTTT.

This clonotype came up many times. The J gene is TRBJ1-5, the V gene TRBV28; D is ambiguous. Trimming pared 8 bases from V and 2 bases from J, leaving 16 bases between. CDR3 length: 15 residues. Germline CDR1 reads MDHEN; CDR2 reads SYDVKM. CDR3 in DNA: TGTGCCAGCGAGAGACCGGTAACGGGCAATCAGCCCCAGCATTTT. It specifies CASERPVTGNQPQHF.

This clonotype was detected many times. The chain is built from TRBV6-1 and TRBJ2-7; D is unresolved. This CDR3 region has 15 residues. The V end was cut by 1 base, the J end by 4 bases, with 14 bases between. CDR1 is MNHNS, CDR2 SASEGT, per germline. The CDR3 DNA reads TGTGCCAGCAGTGAAGGGTCCTACCCATTATACGAGCAGTACTTC. As protein: CASSEGSYPLYEQYF.

This sequence joins TRBV5-4 and TRBJ1-4; D uncertain. This CDR3 region has 12 residues. Germline assignment: CDR1 SGHNT and CDR2 YYREEE (reference sequence). V dropped 3 bases and J dropped 4 bases, with 4 bases sitting between them. The CDR3 sequence is CASSSYNEKLFF. In DNA form, the CDR3 reads TGTGCCAGCAGCTCCTATAATGAAAAACTGTTTTTT.

This clonotype was found many times. This chain links TRBV7-9 with TRBJ2-1, with D perhaps matching TRBD2 (5 bases). The V end lost 1 base, the J end lost 0 bases, and 19 bases lay between the germline ends. Germline CDR1 is SEHNR and CDR2 is FQNEAQ (reference sequence). This CDR3 is built from 19 residues. The CDR3: CASSLVSALLVSSYNEQFF. CDR3 sequence (DNA): TGTGCCAGCAGCTTAGTGTCCGCCCTACTAGTAAGCTCCTACAATGAGCAGTTCTTC. The variable domain in full, with the rest retrieved from reference TRBV7-9 and TRBJ2-1, is DTGVSQNPRHKITKRGQNVTFRCDPISEHNRLYWYRQTLGQGPEFLTYFQNEAQLEKSRLLSDRFSAERPKGSFSTLEIQRTEQGDSAMYLCASSLVSALLVSSYNEQFFGPGTRLTVL.

The chain uses TRBV7-6 and TRBJ2-7, with TRBD1 as a possible D gene (6 bases). The V and J ends lost 5 bases and 0 bases respectively, with 14 bases between them. Germline V lookup: CDR1 SGHVS, CDR2 FNYEAQ. This CDR3 contains 15 residues. The CDR3 DNA sequence: TGTGCCAGCAGCCCCATCAGACAGGACTCCTACGAGCAGTACTTC. It specifies CASSPIRQDSYEQYF.

At least ten counts were recorded for this clonotype. This chain joins TRBV7-2 and TRBJ2-2, with 8 positions matching TRBD2. From germline, CDR1 is SGHTA and CDR2 FQGNSA. There are 16 residues in the CDR3. J gave up 0 bases and V 5 bases, and 5 bases lay outside the gene matches. The CDR3 DNA is TGTGCCAGCAGCGCTACTAGCGGAGCGAACACCGGGGAGCTGTTTTTT. The encoded protein is CASSATSGANTGELFF.

This clonotype was observed many times. This rearrangement joins TRBV10-3 to TRBJ2-1; 9 bases match TRBD2. With 7 bases clipped from V and 7 bases from J, the junction kept 8 bases outside the gene matches. This CDR3 comprises 14 residues. CDR1 and CDR2 from the germline V gene are ENHRY and SYGVKD. CDR3 nucleotide sequence: TGTGCCATCAAGGGGACTAGCAGGAGGAATGAGCAGTTCTTC. It yields the protein CAIKGTSRRNEQFF.

The table lists this clonotype with many counts. The J gene is TRBJ1-4, the V gene TRBV18; D is possibly TRBD1 (6 bases). The V gene's germline CDR1 is KGHSH and CDR2 LQKENI. Trimming took 4 bases from V and 6 from J, leaving 9 bases between them. The CDR3 has 13 residues. The CDR3 loop reads CASSHRVDEKLFF. CDR3 coding DNA: TGTGCCAGCTCACACAGGGTTGATGAAAAACTGTTTTTT.

This clonotype was recorded at least ten times. The chain joins TRBV2 to TRBJ2-4; 7 bases align to TRBD1. Per the germline V gene, CDR1 is SNHLY and CDR2 is FYNNEI. CDR3 size: 15 residues. V was clipped by 10 bases and J by 3 bases; unmatched bases: 12. The CDR3 sequence is CAILEGGQHKNIQYF. Written as DNA, the CDR3 is TGTGCCATCCTTGAAGGGGGACAGCACAAAAACATTCAGTACTTC.

This clonotype was counted at least ten times. The gene calls are TRBV2 and TRBJ2-2, with 7 bases aligning to TRBD1. J gave up 4 bases and V 6 bases, and 5 bases lay outside the gene matches. CDR1 is SNHLY and CDR2 is FYNNEI in the germline V gene. This CDR3 contains 14 residues. As DNA, the CDR3 is TGTGCCAGCAGATCACAGGGGCGCACCGGGGAGCTGTTTTTT. As protein: CASRSQGRTGELFF.

This clonotype was seen ten or more times. The chain links TRBV12-3 or TRBV12-4 to TRBJ2-5; D remains unclear. This CDR3 is 12 amino acids long. Trimming took 2 bases from V and 4 from J, leaving 5 bases between them. This CDR3 reads CASSLSGETQYF. In DNA form, the CDR3 reads TGTGCCAGCAGTTTATCTGGAGAGACCCAGTACTTC.

This clonotype was recorded many times. CDR3 protein: CASSPSTVTDTQYF. CDR3 in DNA: TGTGCCAGCTCACCATCGACAGTCACAGATACGCAGTATTTT. The rearrangement uses TRBV18 and TRBJ2-3; tentative D call: TRBD1 (5 bases). CDR3 length: 14 residues. Germline V gene lookup returns CDR1 KGHSH and CDR2 LQKENI. Trimming took off 2 bases at V and 2 bases at J, with 8 bases between the two ends.